This TCR beta chain emerged from a study of OX40 agonist ivuxolimab in advanced cancers. Study-wide context: Every 2 weeks, ivuxolimab was infused into the patients intravenously at between 0.01 and 10 mg/kg. Overall study findings and caveats: Among the lowest peripheral clonal expansion occurred in 0.1-3.0 mg/kg partial responders.

On this clone: Its antigen remains unknown.

The method was immunoSEQ multiplex PCR; TCRdb's version includes in-frame clones alone and lacks a portion of them. This sample carries 60,000 to 80,000 clones, 75% to 85% of them seen once, and the ten largest clones take approximately 1.5%. Germline V gene sequence: CDR1 SGHNT, CDR2 YYREEE (reference sequence). Trimming shortened V by 7 bases and J by 4 bases, and 13 bases separated the two germline ends. This CDR3 is built from 13 residues. The sample here was CD4+ or CD8+ T cells sorted from blood, taken in a trial of the OX40 agonist ivuxolimab. This receptor was obtained from an adult with an advanced solid tumor such as melanoma, head and neck, liver or kidney cancer. The gene calls are TRBV5-4 and TRBJ2-3, with D possibly TRBD1 on 5 matching bases. The CDR3 nucleotides are TGTGCCAGCGGCAGGGTGTCCCCAGATACGCAGTATTTT. This gives the protein CASGRVSPDTQYF.